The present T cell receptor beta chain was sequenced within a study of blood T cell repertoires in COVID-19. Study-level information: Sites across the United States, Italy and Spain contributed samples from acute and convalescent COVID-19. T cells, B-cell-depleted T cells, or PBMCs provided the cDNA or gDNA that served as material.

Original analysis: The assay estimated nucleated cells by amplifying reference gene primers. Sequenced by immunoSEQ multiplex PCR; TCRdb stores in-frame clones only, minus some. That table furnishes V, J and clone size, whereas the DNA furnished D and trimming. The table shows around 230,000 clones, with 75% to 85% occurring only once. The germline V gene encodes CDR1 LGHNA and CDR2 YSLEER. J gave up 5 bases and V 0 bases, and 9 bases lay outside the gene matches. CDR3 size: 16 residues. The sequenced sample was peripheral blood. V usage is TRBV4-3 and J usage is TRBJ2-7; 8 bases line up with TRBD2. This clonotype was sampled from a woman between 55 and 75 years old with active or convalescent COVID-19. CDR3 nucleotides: TGCGCCAGCAGCCAAGAGGAAGTGCGGGGGGCCCACGAGCAGTACTTC. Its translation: CASSQEEVRGAHEQYF.